This T cell receptor beta chain was obtained from a study of T-cell reconstitution after alpha-beta-depleted transplantation in children (dated by TCRdb to 2016 to 2017). Regarding the complete study: Using TCR repertoire profiling, the study followed T-cell immune reconstitution in a quantitative way in children after TCRalphabeta/CD19-depleted allogeneic hematopoietic cell transplantation.

What the treatment or condition label conveys for this sample: allogeneic hematopoietic cell transplantation with graft depleted of TCRalphabeta T cells and CD19 B cells. TCRalphabeta/CD19-depleted allogeneic hematopoietic cell grafts were given to the transplant recipients, all of whom were children. The sample holds a few counts of this clonotype. The antigen it recognizes is unknown. Per-base qualities were not stored, and no clone one base away is much larger. The study at large found these results: In some patients, high TCRbeta diversity at day 60 was attributed to recipient T cells and intrathymic progenitors that had survived conditioning. Over the following months the frequencies of hyperexpanded clones went down, and after one year T-cell counts and TCRbeta diversity were mostly credited to newly produced T cells. About two months after transplant, the apparently early recovery of alphabetaT-cell counts reportedly depended on just several hundred clones that had expanded rapidly and came from non-depleted graft cells.

V and J are trimmed by 3 bases and 7 bases, and the gene matches miss 15 bases of the junction. The CDR3 goes from the cysteine to the phenylalanine over 18 residues. The entry retains the CDR3 DNA only, 54 bases that are in frame from base 1. The library relied on PCR. The sample was run on an Illumina HiSeq 2500. TCR libraries were prepared with molecular barcoding, using unique molecular identifiers to normalize TCRbeta repertoire quantification. In TCRdb, the public reads were trimmed at Q25 with fastp and aligned with MiXCR, with productive beta chains retained. Each CDR3 protein gets just one entry, which takes the most common genes and DNA from the rows behind it. This sample has approximately 500,000 distinct CDR3 sequences in its table, and approximately 10% of those were observed once. The ten largest clones add up to approximately 2% of the sample.

The chain employs TRBV12-3 or TRBV12-4 and TRBJ2-2, and TRBD2 matches 9 of the central bases. Here the sequenced sample was PBMCs, taken before TCRalphabeta/CD19-depleted stem cell transplant. This receptor was identified in a child under 10 years old with inherited bone marrow failure, due to receive a stem cell transplant. CDR3 sequence: CASSFPPWSSGSFGELFF. The nucleotide sequence is given as TGTGCCAGCAGTTTTCCCCCCTGGAGTAGCGGGAGTTTCGGGGAGCTGTTTTTT.